The next 27 T cell receptor beta chains were all read from a single sample in a study of immune heterogeneity within non-small cell lung tumors. With 32 V and 13 J primers, multiplex PCR amplified the TCR beta CDR3. TCRdb reprocessed the multiplex PCR reads with MiXCR, giving one entry per CDR3 protein. The sample has about 15,000 distinct CDR3 sequences; 25% to 35% are singletons. Template was bulk tumor genomic DNA, around 600 ng per sample. While surgery was under way, several biopsies spaced far apart were taken per primary tumor. Those enrolled were patients newly diagnosed with untreated non-small cell lung cancer and undergoing curative surgery. Material: lung tumor tissue. Receptors originate from a man aged 40-55 years with non-small cell lung cancer.

With respect to this clonotype: A much larger clone differs by one base, so this may be a read error. The chain uses TRBV5-6 and TRBJ2-7; D not certain. CDR3 length: 14 amino acids. V was shortened by 4 bases and J by 0 bases, with 11 bases between the two germline ends. Germline CDR1 is SGHDT and CDR2 is YYEEEE. CDR3 amino acids: CASSHRRPSYEQYF. CDR3 bases: TGTGCCAGCAGCCACCGACGGCCCTCCTACGAGCAGTACTTC.

This clonotype was observed many times. The chain employs TRBV6-1 and TRBJ1-5; 10 nucleotides line up with TRBD1. This CDR3 has 15 amino acids. Germline V gives CDR1 MNHNS, CDR2 SASEGT. V dropped 6 bases and J dropped 4; count of bases not matched to a gene: 6. The CDR3 bases are TGTGCCAGCAGCCCCGACAGGGGGCGAAATCAGCCCCAGCATTTT. Translation gives CASSPDRGRNQPQHF.

This clonotype was observed a few times. The chain combines TRBV20-1 with TRBJ1-2, with 10 bases fitting TRBD1. V shed 2 bases and J 8 bases; nucleotides not matched to a gene: 5. The CDR3 spans 13 residues. CDR1 is DFQATT and CDR2 is SNEGSKA in the germline V gene (reference sequence). CDR3 region: CSARSGQGKGYTF. DNA of the CDR3: TGCAGTGCTAGATCGGGACAGGGGAAAGGCTACACCTTC.

Note on this clonotype: Being one base from a much bigger clone, this may be a read error. This sequence joins TRBV19 and TRBJ2-2; D might be TRBD1 (5 bases). The V gene's germline CDR1 is LNHDA and CDR2 SQIVND (reference sequence). Trimming removed 7 bases from V and 6 bases from J, with 15 bases in between. CDR3 length equals 14 residues. The CDR3 region has the DNA TGTGCCAGTACCGCTCTAGACAGTGCCGGGGAGCTGTTTTTT. It is translated as CASTALDSAGELFF.

As concerns this clonotype: Just one base apart from a much larger clone, this may be a read error. The chain couples TRBV9 to TRBJ2-7; 12 nucleotides align to TRBD2. Germline V CDR1 and CDR2: SGDLS, YYNGEE. V trimming: 3 bases; J trimming: 9 bases; junction bases outside the gene matches: 4. The CDR3 runs 13 residues. The CDR3 sequence is CASSGLAGEVQYF. In DNA form, the CDR3 reads TGTGCCAGCAGCGGACTAGCGGGAGAAGTGCAGTACTTC.

The chain couples TRBV2 to TRBJ1-1; the match to TRBD1 covers 8 bases. V was pared by 6 bases and J by 6 bases, with 9 bases of the junction left unmatched. There are 14 residues in the CDR3. Germline CDR1 and CDR2: SNHLY and FYNNEI. This chain's CDR3 is CASRNDRGVSEAFF. The CDR3 DNA is TGTGCCAGCAGGAATGACAGGGGTGTTTCTGAAGCTTTCTTT. Together with reference TRBV2 and TRBJ1-1, the CDR3 gives the full variable domain: EPEVTQTPSHQVTQMGQEVILRCVPISNHLYFYWYRQILGQKVEFLVSFYNNEISEKSEIFDDQFSVERPDGSNFTLKIRSTKLEDSAMYFCASRNDRGVSEAFFGQGTRLTVV.

This clonotype was observed at least ten times. The V gene is TRBV19, the J gene TRBJ2-2; 10 positions match TRBD1. Germline V gene data show CDR1 as LNHDA and CDR2 as SQIVND (reference sequence). The CDR3 sequence is 19 residues long. The V segment lost 6 bases and the J segment 5 bases; nucleotides outside the gene matches: 18. The CDR3 region has the DNA TGTGCCAGTAGCCCCAGCTCGGGACAGGGGCAACGTTTTACCGGGGAGCTGTTTTTT. The encoded protein is CASSPSSGQGQRFTGELFF. Filled out from reference TRBV19 and TRBJ2-2, the complete variable domain reads DGGITQSPKYLFRKEGQNVTLSCEQNLNHDAMYWYRQDPGQGLRLIYYSQIVNDFQKGDIAEGYSVSREKKESFPLTVTSAQKNPTAFYLCASSPSSGQGQRFTGELFFGEGSRLTVL.

This clonotype appeared a few times. The chain has TRBV5-5 and TRBJ2-7, with TRBD2 identical over 10 bases. V shed 4 bases and J 2 bases; nucleotides not matched to a gene: 6. This CDR3 comprises 15 residues. Germline CDR1 SGHKS, CDR2 YYEKEE (reference sequence). The CDR3 is CASSGIAGGAYEQYF. In DNA, the CDR3 is TGTGCCAGCAGCGGGATAGCGGGAGGTGCCTACGAGCAGTACTTC. The full variable domain, in which reference TRBV5-5 and TRBJ2-7 provide the parts outside the CDR3, is DAGVTQSPTHLIKTRGQQVTLRCSPISGHKSVSWYQQVLGQGPQFIFQYYEKEERGRGNFPDRFSARQFPNYSSELNVNALLLGDSALYLCASSGIAGGAYEQYFGPGTRLTVT.

The table lists this clonotype with a few counts. The V gene is TRBV18, the J gene TRBJ1-1; 11 bases line up with TRBD1. V lost 2 bases, J lost 10 bases, and 3 bases stayed unmatched. CDR3 length equals 13 residues. Per germline, CDR1 KGHSH and CDR2 LQKENI. The CDR3 bases are TGTGCCAGCTCACCAGGGACAGGGGGAAGAGCTTTCTTT. It yields the protein CASSPGTGGRAFF. Full variable domain (missing parts from reference TRBV18 and TRBJ1-1): NAGVMQNPRHLVRRRGQEARLRCSPMKGHSHVYWYRQLPEEGLKFMVYLQKENIIDESGMPKERFSAEFPKEGPSILRIQQVVRGDSAAYFCASSPGTGGRAFFGQGTRLTVV.

For this clonotype: Being one base from a much bigger clone, this may be a read error. The V call is TRBV20-1, the J call TRBJ2-3; TRBD1 is a possible D gene (6 bases). This CDR3 is built from 14 residues. The germline CDR1 and CDR2 sequences are DFQATT and SNEGSKA (reference sequence). For the CDR3, the DNA is TGCAGTGCTACCGGGGCTCGGAGGACAGATACGCCGTATTTT. Its translation is CSATGARRTDTPYF.

J is TRBJ1-1 and V is TRBV6-5, with 7 bases matching TRBD1. CDR1 and CDR2 from the germline V gene are MNHEY and SVGAGI. V lost 5 bases and J lost 2; bases outside the gene matches: 8. CDR3 length: 15 residues. The CDR3 here is CASSIQGGRNTEAFF. The CDR3 DNA sequence: TGTGCCAGCAGTATACAAGGGGGCCGTAACACTGAAGCTTTCTTT.

This clonotype came up once. A read error is possible here, since a much larger clone lies one base away. The CDR3 protein is CSAREVGMNTEAFF. Here the CDR3 DNA reads TGCAGTGCTAGAGAGGTGGGAATGAACACTGAAGCTTTCTTT. The chain couples TRBV20-1 to TRBJ1-1; D unresolved. The CDR3 extends over 14 amino acids. In germline, CDR1 is DFQATT, CDR2 SNEGSKA (reference sequence). V was trimmed by 0 bases and J by 0 bases, leaving 8 bases between them.

The chain is built from TRBV10-3 and TRBJ1-3; D unresolved. V was cut by 6 bases and J by 4 bases, with 10 bases left in between. Per the germline V gene, CDR1 is ENHRY and CDR2 is SYGVKD. The CDR3 sequence is 13 residues long. Here the CDR3 DNA reads TGTGCCATCAGCACAGAGGCCGGAAACACCATATATTTT. It translates to CAISTEAGNTIYF.

This clonotype was seen ten or more times. The CDR3 nucleotides are TGTGCCAGCAGCTTACGGGCCAGGGAGCCTCCCACAGATACGCAGTATTTT. Amino acids: CASSLRAREPPTDTQYF. The rearrangement uses TRBV7-2 and TRBJ2-3; D may match TRBD1 or TRBD2 (5 bases each). Between the trimmed V and J ends, which lost 2 bases and 2 bases, there was a span of 17 bases. The CDR3 is made up of 17 amino acids. Germline loops: CDR1 SGHTA, CDR2 FQGNSA. Supplemented by reference TRBV7-2 and TRBJ2-3, the full variable domain reads GAGVSQSPSNKVTEKGKDVELRCDPISGHTALYWYRQSLGQGLEFLIYFQGNSAPDKSGLPSDRFSAERTGGSVSTLTIQRTQQEDSAVYLCASSLRAREPPTDTQYFGPGTRLTVL.

This clonotype was recorded at least ten times. The chain employs TRBV5-1 and TRBJ2-1, with D hard to call. Per the germline V gene, CDR1 is SGHRS and CDR2 is YFSETQ. This CDR3 is 14 amino acids long. V shed 1 base and J shed 5 bases, with 10 bases lying between them. The DNA of the CDR3 is TGCGCCAGCAGCTTGCCTAAGACGAACAATGAGCAGTTCTTC. Translated: CASSLPKTNNEQFF.

A note on this clonotype: This may come from a read error, since a much larger clone is one base off. The CDR3, as DNA: TGTGCCAGCAGTGAAGTCTTCTGGGGCTACGAGCAGTACTTC. Amino acids: CASSEVFWGYEQYF. V is TRBV6-1 and J is TRBJ2-7; D call uncertain. V was trimmed by 1 base and J by 3 bases, leaving 10 bases between them. Germline V gives CDR1 MNHNS, CDR2 SASEGT. The CDR3 consists of 14 residues.

With respect to this clonotype: A much larger clone sits a single nucleotide away, making a read error possible. The chain uses TRBV3-1 and TRBJ1-2; D not resolved. Germline V gene data show CDR1 as LGHDT and CDR2 as YNNKEL (reference sequence). This CDR3 is built from 13 residues. The V end lost 7 bases, the J end lost 13 bases, and 22 bases lay between the germline ends. This CDR3 is CASIGARPVIATF. The CDR3 DNA follows: TGTGCCAGCATCGGAGCACGCCCCGTGATAGCCACCTTC.

In the case of this clonotype: This sequence may be a read error, since a much larger clone differs from it by one base. The V and J genes are TRBV5-8 and TRBJ1-5; D perhaps matches TRBD1 (5 bases). Germline-derived CDR1 and CDR2 are SGHTS and YDEGEE. The CDR3 length is 15 residues. The V and J ends lost 6 bases and 0 bases respectively, with 13 bases between them. CDR3: CASIPRGGSNQPQHF. CDR3 in DNA: TGTGCCAGCATCCCTAGGGGCGGTAGCAATCAGCCCCAGCATTTT. Full variable domain (remainder filled in from reference TRBV5-8 and TRBJ1-5): EAGVTQSPTHLIKTRGQQATLRCSPISGHTSVYWYQQALGLGLQFLLWYDEGEERNRGNFPPRFSGRQFPNYSSELNVNALELEDSALYLCASIPRGGSNQPQHFGDGTRLSIL.

A note on this clonotype: A read error may explain this, as a much larger clone is one base away. Given the absence of the conserved phenylalanine or tryptophan at the CDR3 end, a read error is likely. The rearrangement uses TRBV5-1 and TRBJ1-6, with no clear D. The germline gives CDR1 SGHRS, CDR2 YFSETQ. The CDR3 runs to 16 residues. Trimming shortened V by 0 bases and J by 7 bases, and 14 bases separated the two germline ends. DNA for the CDR3: TGCGCCAGCAGCTTGGGGGCAGGAGTGGGAAATTCACCCCTCCACTCT. It translates to CASSLGAGVGNSPLHS.

Turning to this clonotype: This clone may be a read error of a much larger clone one base away. The gene calls are TRBV3-1 and TRBJ2-7, with D perhaps given as TRBD1 or TRBD2 (5 bases each). Germline CDR1 reads LGHDT; CDR2 reads YNNKEL (reference sequence). The CDR3 extends over 14 amino acids. The chain's CDR3 is CASGQVAGPGEQYF. The CDR3 DNA follows: TGTGCCAGCGGCCAAGTTGCAGGGCCGGGGGAGCAGTACTTC.

This clonotype was counted between two and nine times. V and J are TRBV7-3 and TRBJ1-1, with 7 nucleotides matching TRBD1. The V segment lost 4 bases and the J segment 0 bases; nucleotides outside the gene matches: 8. The CDR3 length is 16 residues. The germline V gene has CDR1 SGHTA and CDR2 FQGTGA. CDR3 DNA sequence: TGTGCCAGCAGCTCAACAACAGGGGCCTTGAACACTGAAGCTTTCTTT. The encoded protein is CASSSTTGALNTEAFF.

A note on this clonotype: A much larger clone is a single base away; this may be a read error. The rearrangement links TRBV20-1 to TRBJ2-1, with 12 bases identical to TRBD2. Germline V gene sequence: CDR1 DFQATT, CDR2 SNEGSKA (reference sequence). This CDR3 has 16 amino acids. The DNA for the CDR3 is TGCAGTGCTCCCCATCGGACTAGCGGGATTCACAATGAGAAGTTCTTC. Translated: CSAPHRTSGIHNEKFF.

This clonotype has just one count. This could be a read error, since a much larger clone is one nucleotide away. The CDR3 nucleotides are TGTGCCTGGACGCGAGGAAGAGGTGGCTACACCTTC. Its protein product is CAWTRGRGGYTF. The rearrangement links TRBV30 to TRBJ1-2, with D unresolved. The germline V gene has CDR1 GTSNPN and CDR2 SVGIG (reference sequence). There are 12 residues in the CDR3. Trimming took 4 bases from V and 7 from J, leaving 13 bases between them.

This clonotype was found many times. The chain couples TRBV5-1 to TRBJ1-6; D call uncertain. Germline V lookup: CDR1 SGHRS, CDR2 YFSETQ. The CDR3 runs to 16 residues. Trimming pared 0 bases from V and 7 bases from J, leaving 14 bases between. The CDR3: CASSLGAGVGNSPLHF. DNA of the CDR3: TGCGCCAGCAGCTTGGGGGCAGGAGTGGGAAATTCACCCCTCCACTTT.

This clonotype is judged medium-sized. The J gene is TRBJ1-5, the V gene TRBV2; no firm D call. V shed 1 base and J shed 9 bases, with 10 bases lying between them. The CDR3 covers 13 residues. Germline-derived CDR1 and CDR2 are SNHLY and FYNNEI. The CDR3 sequence: CASSEGSWWPQHF. CDR3 DNA sequence: TGTGCCAGCAGTGAAGGTTCGTGGTGGCCCCAGCATTTT.

The sample holds a few counts of this clonotype. The rearrangement joins TRBV24-1 to TRBJ2-4, with 7 bases identical to TRBD2. This CDR3 contains 19 residues. Germline V lookup: CDR1 KGHDR, CDR2 SFDVKD. Losses at the gene ends were 3 bases for V and 3 bases for J; bases not matched to a gene: 16. CDR3 bases: TGTGCCACCAGTGATCCTCGCGGGGAGGGAGGATTCGGCAAAAACATTCAGTACTTC. Residues: CATSDPRGEGGFGKNIQYF.

This chain uses TRBV11-1 with TRBJ1-1; possibly TRBD1 for D (5 bases). Trimming took 6 bases from V and 5 from J, leaving 13 bases between them. The length of the CDR3 is 13 residues. The germline CDR1 and CDR2 sequences are SGHAT and FQDESV (reference sequence). CDR3 nucleotides: TGTGCCAGCAGAAGTGGGGACTTTACTGAAGCTTTCTTT. This encodes CASRSGDFTEAFF. Based on the CDR3 plus reference TRBV11-1 and TRBJ1-1, the full variable domain is EAEVAQSPRYKITEKSQAVAFWCDPISGHATLYWYRQILGQGPELLVQFQDESVVDDSQLPKDRFSAERLKGVDSTLKIQPAELGDSAMYLCASRSGDFTEAFFGQGTRLTVV.